This passage covers 13 T cell receptor beta chains from one sample sequenced in a study of T cells in women clearing cervical HPV infection listed by TCRdb under 2018. The library was prepared using the immunoSEQ multiplex PCR assay. TCRdb took over this immuneACCESS table, retaining in-frame rearrangements with V and J assigned. Such tables are incomplete; in checked studies, under half of the missing clones stem from an unresolved V gene, and the remainder is unexplained. The sample table records roughly 42,000 clones. The ten most abundant clones make up 4.5% to 5.5% of the sample. The sequenced sample consisted of blood buffy coat. Receptor source: a woman between 18 and 70 years old with a cervical HPV16 infection that either progressed to CIN3+ or cleared (not recorded which).

Remarks on this clone: Coverage ceases 3 residues before the CDR3 finishes, and the germline J gene fills in the end. This chain joins TRBV6-4 and TRBJ1-1; 7 bases are shared with TRBD1. CDR3 length equals 16 residues. Germline loops: CDR1 MRHNA, CDR2 SNTAGT. The junction had 8 bases not matched to a gene; V was cut back by 4 bases and J by 0 bases. CDR3 bases read: TGTGCCAGCAGTGTCGGGACAGTAATTATGAACACTGAA. It encodes CASSVGTVIMNTE. The full CDR3 reads CASSVGTVIMNTEAFF.

The CDR3 spells CASSLRAAGRTEAFF. The CDR3 bases that were read are TGTGCCAGCAGTTTAAGGGCCGCAGGGCGGACTGAA. The chain has TRBV27 and TRBJ1-1; D might be TRBD1 (5 bases). The read terminates 3 residues ahead of where the CDR3 ends, so the germline J gene completes it. The CDR3 is 15 amino acids. CDR1 and CDR2 (germline): MNHEY, SMNVEV (reference sequence). V lost 2 bases, J lost 5 bases, and 15 bases lay in between.

Remarks on this clone: The CDR3 goes on 3 residues after the read ends, and that part is filled in from the germline J gene. The chain employs TRBV30 and TRBJ1-1, with TRBD1 as a possible D gene (5 bases). Trimming left V 1 base short and J 5 bases short, with 8 bases between. Per germline, CDR1 GTSNPN and CDR2 SVGIG (reference sequence). The CDR3 totals 12 residues. This chain's CDR3 is CAWSGGGTEAFF. CDR3 bases read: TGTGCCTGGAGTGGGGGGGGAACTGAA. The full variable domain, completed using reference TRBV30 and TRBJ1-1, is SQTIHQWPATLVQPVGSPLSLECTVEGTSNPNLYWYRQAAGRGLQLLFYSVGIGQISSEVPQNLSASRPQDRQFILSSKKLLLSDSGFYLCAWSGGGTEAFFGQGTRLTVV.

With regard to this clone: The sequenced fragment ends 3 residues before the CDR3 boundary, so the rest is inferred from the germline J gene. The rearrangement uses TRBV20-1 and TRBJ2-1, with TRBD1 matching 8 bases. The V gene end was trimmed by 1 base and the J gene end by 5 bases; junction bases not matched to a gene: 4. This CDR3 is built from 14 residues. The germline V gene encodes CDR1 DFQATT and CDR2 SNEGSKA (reference sequence). The sequenced part of the CDR3 DNA is TGCAGTGCTAGAGGCAGGGGGCGTCACAATGAG. The encoded protein is CSARGRGRHNE. The whole CDR3 region reads CSARGRGRHNEQFF.

About this clone itself: The CDR3 end is not reached by the read, which stops 3 residues before it; the germline J gene fills it in. The chain employs TRBV10-3 and TRBJ1-2; the D gene is possibly TRBD1 (5 bases). CDR1 ENHRY and CDR2 SYGVKD come from the germline V gene. The CDR3 contains 14 residues. V lost 0 bases and J 0 bases, leaving 5 bases between the germline ends. The part of the CDR3 DNA that was read is TGTGCCATCAGTGAGTCGACAGCTAACTATGGC. Protein: CAISESTANYG. The whole CDR3 sequence is CAISESTANYGYTF.

As concerns this clone: The sequence runs out 3 residues before the end of the CDR3; the remainder is reconstructed from the germline J gene. The chain employs TRBV7-6 and TRBJ2-3, with TRBD1 identical over 10 bases. The CDR3 is made up of 17 amino acids. Germline CDR1 is SGHVS and CDR2 is FNYEAQ. The J segment lost 4 bases and the V segment lost 1 base, leaving 8 bases of the junction unmatched. Partial CDR3 DNA: TGTGCCAGCAGCTTAGGGATGACAGGGGGCCGGGCAGATACG. Protein: CASSLGMTGGRADT. The complete CDR3 sequence is CASSLGMTGGRADTQYF.

About this clone: The missing CDR3 end, 3 residues past where the read stops, is filled in from the germline J gene. The chain links TRBV6-1 to TRBJ2-3, with D possibly TRBD1 on 5 matching bases. Germline CDR1 reads MNHNS; CDR2 reads SASEGT. CDR3 length: 15 residues. V lost 4 bases and J lost 2, with 13 bases in between. The CDR3 here is CASSVETAITDTQYF. The sequenced CDR3 bases are TGTGCCAGCAGTGTTGAGACAGCAATCACAGATACG.

This CDR3 is CASSIAGAGANVLTF. The sequenced CDR3 bases are TGTGCCAGTAGTATAGCAGGGGCTGGGGCCAACGTC. The rearrangement links TRBV19 to TRBJ2-6, with D perhaps matching TRBD1 (6 bases). From the germline J gene comes the end of the CDR3, since the read stops 3 residues before it. Germline values: CDR1 LNHDA, CDR2 SQIVND (reference sequence). The CDR3 has 15 residues. The germline V and J ends were trimmed by 1 base and 2 bases, with 6 bases remaining between them.

Of note for this clone: The read comes to an end 3 residues before the CDR3 does, leaving the germline J gene to fill in the end. The chain is built from TRBV18 and TRBJ2-5; 14 bases match TRBD2. This CDR3 comprises 14 residues. V was clipped by 6 bases and J by 4 bases; unmatched bases: 1. The germline V gene encodes CDR1 KGHSH and CDR2 LQKENI. Here the CDR3 reads CASSGTSGGETQYF. Partial CDR3 DNA: TGTGCCAGCTCTGGGACTAGCGGGGGAGAGACC.

About this clone itself: The read falls 3 residues short of the CDR3 end, and the missing part is taken from the germline J gene. This rearrangement joins TRBV20-1 to TRBJ2-1, with 13 nucleotides matching TRBD2. Trimming removed 4 bases from V and 1 base from J; junction bases left unmatched: 4. CDR3 length: 16 amino acids. The germline gives CDR1 DFQATT, CDR2 SNEGSKA (reference sequence). Here the CDR3 reads CSATRTSGGSYNEQFF. The part of the CDR3 DNA that was read is TGCAGTGCTACTCGGACTAGCGGGGGTTCCTACAATGAG.

A word on this clone: The read terminates 3 residues ahead of where the CDR3 ends, so the germline J gene completes it. The gene calls are TRBV12-3 or TRBV12-4 and TRBJ2-3, with D perhaps matching TRBD1 or TRBD2 (5 bases each). The CDR3 runs to 13 residues. The V and J ends lost 6 bases and 2 bases respectively, with 9 bases between them. The CDR3 region is CASRRGTTDTQYF. CDR3 bases read: TGTGCCAGCAGGAGGGGCACCACAGATACG.

Comments on this clone: Sequencing ends 3 residues short of the CDR3 end; the germline J gene provides the rest. The gene calls are TRBV2 and TRBJ2-5, with D possibly matching TRBD1 (6 bases). Trimming stripped 5 bases from V and 5 bases from J, with 15 bases between. Germline V gene data show CDR1 as SNHLY and CDR2 as FYNNEI. The CDR3 runs 14 residues. The sequenced CDR3 bases are TGTGCCAGCAGTTCACAGGGTCCTCGGGAGACC. It specifies CASSSQGPRET. The whole CDR3 protein is CASSSQGPRETQYF.

About this clone: The read is 3 residues too short to cover the CDR3 end, so that end is filled in from the germline J gene. The V gene is TRBV11-3, the J gene TRBJ2-7, with TRBD2 matching 7 bases. With V trimmed by 5 bases and J by 3 bases, 10 bases remained unmatched. The CDR3 has 15 amino acids. Germline CDR1 is SGHNT and CDR2 is YENEEA. CDR3 sequence reads: CASSPRGEASYEQYF. The DNA read from the CDR3 is TGTGCCAGCAGCCCCCGGGGGGAAGCCAGCTACGAG.